This T cell receptor beta chain was observed in a study of neurological immune-mediated disorders. The cDNA came from 5'RACE, which used 10-nucleotide random UMIs. MiXCR, applied by TCRdb to the 5' RACE reads, yields one record per CDR3 protein. The top ten clones hold approximately 5% of a sample with some 87,000 distinct CDR3 sequences, approximately 13% of them seen once. The time point is: longitudinal time-point 2. Trimming removed 2 bases from V and 2 bases from J, with 4 bases in between. Germline V gene data show CDR1 as LNHDA and CDR2 as SQIVND (reference sequence). The CDR3 has 12 amino acids.

The TCR comes from a female donor with HTLV-1-associated myelopathy (HAM/TSP). This sequence joins TRBV19 and TRBJ2-7; D is unclear. Sequencing was carried out using PBMCs. The CDR3 coding sequence is TGTGCCAGTAGTATATCTGCCTACGAGCAGTACTTC. Amino acid sequence: CASSISAYEQYF.